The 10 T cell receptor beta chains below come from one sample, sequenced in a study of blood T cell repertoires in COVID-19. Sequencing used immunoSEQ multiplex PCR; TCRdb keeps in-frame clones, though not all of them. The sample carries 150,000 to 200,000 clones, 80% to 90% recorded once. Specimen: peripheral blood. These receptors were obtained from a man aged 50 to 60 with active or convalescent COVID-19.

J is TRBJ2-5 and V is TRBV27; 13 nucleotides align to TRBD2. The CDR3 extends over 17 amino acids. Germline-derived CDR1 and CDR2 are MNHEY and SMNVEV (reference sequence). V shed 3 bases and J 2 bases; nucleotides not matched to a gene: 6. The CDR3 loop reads CASSLRTSGSGQETQYF. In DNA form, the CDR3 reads TGTGCCAGCAGTTTGAGGACTAGCGGGAGTGGTCAAGAGACCCAGTACTTC.

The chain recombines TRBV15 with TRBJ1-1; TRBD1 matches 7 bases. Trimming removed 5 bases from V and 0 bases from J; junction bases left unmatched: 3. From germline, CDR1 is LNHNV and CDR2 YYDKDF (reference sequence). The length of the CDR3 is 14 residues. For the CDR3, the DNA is TGTGCCACCAGCCGGGACAGAGTGAACACTGAAGCTTTCTTT. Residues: CATSRDRVNTEAFF.

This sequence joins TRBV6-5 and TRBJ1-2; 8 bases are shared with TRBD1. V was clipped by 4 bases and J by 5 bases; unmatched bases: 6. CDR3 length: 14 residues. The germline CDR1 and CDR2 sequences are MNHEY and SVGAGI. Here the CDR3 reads CASSSDREQYGYTF. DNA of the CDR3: TGTGCCAGCAGTTCGGACAGGGAGCAATATGGCTACACCTTC.

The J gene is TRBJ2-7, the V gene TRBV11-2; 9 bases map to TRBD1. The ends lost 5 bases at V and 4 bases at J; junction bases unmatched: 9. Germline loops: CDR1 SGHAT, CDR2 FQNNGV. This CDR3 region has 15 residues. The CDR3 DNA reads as TGTGCCAGCAGCCAAGGACAGGGGAGGATGTACGAGCAGTACTTC. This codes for CASSQGQGRMYEQYF. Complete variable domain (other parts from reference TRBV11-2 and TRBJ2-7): EAGVAQSPRYKIIEKRQSVAFWCNPISGHATLYWYQQILGQGPKLLIQFQNNGVVDDSQLPKDRFSAERLKGVDSTLKIQPAKLEDSAVYLCASSQGQGRMYEQYFGPGTRLTVT.

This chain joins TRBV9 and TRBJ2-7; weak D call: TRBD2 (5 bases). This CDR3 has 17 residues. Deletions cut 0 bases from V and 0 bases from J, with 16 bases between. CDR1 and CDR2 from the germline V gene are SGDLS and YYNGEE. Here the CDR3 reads CASSVDMAGTFSYEQYF. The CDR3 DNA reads TGTGCCAGCAGCGTAGATATGGCGGGCACTTTCTCCTACGAGCAGTACTTC. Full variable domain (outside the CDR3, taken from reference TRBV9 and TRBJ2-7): DSGVTQTPKHLITATGQRVTLRCSPRSGDLSVYWYQQSLDQGLQFLIQYYNGEERAKGNILERFSAQQFPDLHSELNLSSLELGDSALYFCASSVDMAGTFSYEQYFGPGTRLTVT.

The CDR3 sequence is CASSLDYSLTDTQYF. CDR3 nucleotides: TGTGCCAGCAGCCTGGACTACTCCCTCACAGATACGCAGTATTTT. The chain links TRBV7-2 to TRBJ2-3; tentative D call: TRBD2 (6 bases). The germline V and J ends were trimmed by 5 bases and 2 bases, with 14 bases remaining between them. This CDR3 spans 15 amino acids. CDR1 and CDR2 (germline): SGHTA, FQGNSA.

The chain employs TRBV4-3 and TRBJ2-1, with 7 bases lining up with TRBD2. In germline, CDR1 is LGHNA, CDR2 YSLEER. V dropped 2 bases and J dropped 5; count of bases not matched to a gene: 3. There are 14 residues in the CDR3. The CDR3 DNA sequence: TGCGCCAGCAGCCAACTAGCGGATAACAATGAGCAGTTCTTC. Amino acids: CASSQLADNNEQFF.

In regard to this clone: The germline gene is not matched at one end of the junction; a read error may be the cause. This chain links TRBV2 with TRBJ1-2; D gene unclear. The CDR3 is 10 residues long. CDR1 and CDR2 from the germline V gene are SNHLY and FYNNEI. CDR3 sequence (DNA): TGTGCCAGCAGTGATAACAGACCTTACTTC. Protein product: CASSDNRPYF.

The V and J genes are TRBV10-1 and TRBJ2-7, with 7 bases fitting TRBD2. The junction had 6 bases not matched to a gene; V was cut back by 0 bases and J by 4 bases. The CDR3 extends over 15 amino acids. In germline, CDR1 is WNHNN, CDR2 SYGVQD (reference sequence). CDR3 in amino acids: CASSESRGLPYEQYF. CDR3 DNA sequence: TGCGCCAGCAGTGAGTCCCGGGGACTACCATACGAGCAGTACTTC.

The CDR3 region is CATSRDPATAWRGGADTQYF. CDR3 in DNA: TGTGCCACCAGCAGAGATCCGGCGACGGCGTGGCGGGGGGGGGCAGATACGCAGTATTTT. The rearrangement joins TRBV15 to TRBJ2-3; 9 bases are a match to TRBD2. J lost 4 bases, V lost 0 bases, and 17 bases had no gene match. The length of the CDR3 is 20 residues. Germline-derived CDR1 and CDR2 are LNHNV and YYDKDF (reference sequence).